This T cell receptor (beta chain) was sequenced for a study of response to subunit inactivated influenza vaccine. Per the germline V gene, CDR1 is DFQATT and CDR2 is SNEGSKA (reference sequence). This CDR3 region has 13 residues. V was pared by 6 bases and J by 4 bases, with 6 bases of the junction left unmatched. Each CDR3 protein is one row after TCRdb ran MiXCR on the RT-PCR reads. The data show about 700,000 distinct CDR3 sequences, about 15% seen once. This clonotype was observed a handful of times. Its antigen is undetermined. Study-level points and caveats: There was a suggestion from the authors that each seasonal influenza vaccination recruits few new T cells.

The sample was PBMCs from blood, taken 14 to 15 days before vaccination. The chain joins TRBV20-1 to TRBJ2-7; 10 bases map to TRBD1. The clonotype was recovered from a man aged 50 to 59 who received an inactivated influenza vaccine. The CDR3 region has the DNA TGCAGTGCCCCGGGACAGGGGATATACGAGCAGTACTTC. Protein product: CSAPGQGIYEQYF.